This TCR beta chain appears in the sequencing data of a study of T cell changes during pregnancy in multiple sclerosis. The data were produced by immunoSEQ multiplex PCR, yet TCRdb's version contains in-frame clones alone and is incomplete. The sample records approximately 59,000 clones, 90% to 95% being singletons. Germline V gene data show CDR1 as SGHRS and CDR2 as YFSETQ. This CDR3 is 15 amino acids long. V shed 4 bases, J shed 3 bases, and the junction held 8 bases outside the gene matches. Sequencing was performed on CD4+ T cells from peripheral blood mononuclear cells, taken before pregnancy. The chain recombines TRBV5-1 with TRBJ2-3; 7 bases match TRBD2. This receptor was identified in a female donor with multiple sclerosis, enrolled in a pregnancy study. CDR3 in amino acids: CASSVAGARTDTQYF. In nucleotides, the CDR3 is TGCGCCAGCAGCGTGGCGGGAGCGAGGACAGATACGCAGTATTTT.